This T cell receptor (beta chain) appears in the sequencing data of a study of blood T cell repertoires in COVID-19. The overall study: Acute and convalescent COVID-19 samples came from the United States, Italy and Spain. In each case, the material was cDNA or gDNA derived from T cells, B-cell-depleted T cells, or PBMCs.

In the original processing: Amplification with reference gene primers provided the estimates of nucleated cell counts. Profiling relied on immunoSEQ multiplex PCR, and the TCRdb table lists in-frame clones only, not all of them. V and J calls and clone size are given by that table; D and trimming were obtained from the DNA. The table lists under 110,000 clones, more than 70% of them singletons. The germline V gene encodes CDR1 SGHAT and CDR2 FQNNGV. This CDR3 region has 16 residues. V trimming: 2 bases; J trimming: 4 bases; junction bases outside the gene matches: 5. The sample comprised peripheral blood. The clonotype originates from a woman aged 25 to 39 with acute or convalescent COVID-19. This chain links TRBV11-2 with TRBJ2-1; 10 bases are shared with TRBD2. The CDR3 DNA sequence: TGTGCCAGCAGCTTACGGGCTAGCGGGAGTTACAATGAGCAGTTCTTC. This codes for CASSLRASGSYNEQFF.